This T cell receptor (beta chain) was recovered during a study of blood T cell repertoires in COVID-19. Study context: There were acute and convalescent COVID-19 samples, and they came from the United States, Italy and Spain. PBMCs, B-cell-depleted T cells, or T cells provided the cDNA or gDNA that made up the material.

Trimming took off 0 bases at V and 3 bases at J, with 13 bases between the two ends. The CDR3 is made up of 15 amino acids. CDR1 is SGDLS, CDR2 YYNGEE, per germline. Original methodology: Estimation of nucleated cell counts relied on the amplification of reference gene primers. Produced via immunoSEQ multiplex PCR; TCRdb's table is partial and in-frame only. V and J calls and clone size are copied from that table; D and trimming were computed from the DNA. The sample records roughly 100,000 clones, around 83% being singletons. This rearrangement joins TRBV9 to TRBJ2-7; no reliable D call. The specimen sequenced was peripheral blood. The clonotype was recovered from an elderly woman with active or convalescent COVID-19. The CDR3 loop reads CASSVVDSSVYEQYF. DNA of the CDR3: TGTGCCAGCAGCGTAGTCGATTCCAGCGTCTACGAGCAGTACTTC.